The sequence of this T cell receptor beta chain was determined in a study of T cells in Graves' hyperthyroidism and ophthalmopathy. On this clonotype itself: Its cognate antigen is unknown.

This CDR3 contains 15 residues. Germline CDR1 MNHEY, CDR2 SMNVEV (reference sequence). V was pared by 6 bases and J by 2 bases, with 6 bases of the junction left unmatched. Researchers amplified the TCR beta CDR3 regions from RNA transcripts. Using the HTBI primer set, a first-round RT-PCR was run on the TCR CDR3. One entry per CDR3 protein, called by TCRdb with MiXCR from the multiplex PCR reads. Among hundreds of thousands of distinct CDR3 sequences listed, around 15% were seen once. General study findings and limits: Blood also carried most thyroid clonotypes expanded above 0.001.

A Clinical Activity Score of at least 3, a NOSPECS grade of at least 4 and a duration under 3 months were recorded in the ophthalmopathy patients. V is TRBV27 and J is TRBJ2-1; 8 bases are a match to TRBD1. The clonotype was recovered from a woman in her late teens or twenties with Graves' ophthalmopathy. Sequencing input: blood. The chain's CDR3 is CASSIRTGPYNEQFF. The CDR3 nucleotides read TGTGCCAGCAGCATCCGGACAGGGCCCTACAATGAGCAGTTCTTC.